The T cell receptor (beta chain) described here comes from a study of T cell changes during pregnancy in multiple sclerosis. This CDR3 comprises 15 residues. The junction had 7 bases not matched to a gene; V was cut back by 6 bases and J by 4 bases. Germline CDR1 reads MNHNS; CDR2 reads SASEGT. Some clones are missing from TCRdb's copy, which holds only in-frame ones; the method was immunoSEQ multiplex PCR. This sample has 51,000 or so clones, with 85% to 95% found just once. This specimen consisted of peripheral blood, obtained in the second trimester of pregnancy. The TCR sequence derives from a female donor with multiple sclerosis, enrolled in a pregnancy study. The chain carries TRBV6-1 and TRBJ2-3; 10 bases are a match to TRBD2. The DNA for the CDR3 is TGTGCCAGCAGCGCCTTAGCGGGAGGCGCAGATACGCAGTATTTT. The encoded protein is CASSALAGGADTQYF.